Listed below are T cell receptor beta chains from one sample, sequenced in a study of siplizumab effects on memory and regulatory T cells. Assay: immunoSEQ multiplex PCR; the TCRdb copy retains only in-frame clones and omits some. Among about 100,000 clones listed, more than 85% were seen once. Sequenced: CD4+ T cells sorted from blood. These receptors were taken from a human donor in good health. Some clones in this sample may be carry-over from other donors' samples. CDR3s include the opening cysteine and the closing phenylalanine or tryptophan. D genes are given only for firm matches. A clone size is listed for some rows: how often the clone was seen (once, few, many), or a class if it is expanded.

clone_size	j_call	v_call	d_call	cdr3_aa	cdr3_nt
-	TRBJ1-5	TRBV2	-	CASREGDRPNQPQHF	TGTGCCAGCAGGGAGGGTGACAGGCCCAATCAGCCCCAGCATTTT
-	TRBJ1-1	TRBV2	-	CASSEGGSGTEAFF	TGTGCCAGCAGTGAAGGTGGGAGTGGCACTGAAGCTTTCTTT
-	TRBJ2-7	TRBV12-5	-	CASGLEVGRYEQYF	TGTGCTAGTGGTTTGGAGGTAGGTCGTTACGAGCAGTACTTC
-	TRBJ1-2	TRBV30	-	CAWSVGSRGYGYTF	TGTGCCTGGAGTGTAGGTTCCAGGGGATACGGCTACACCTTC
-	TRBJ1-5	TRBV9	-	CASSGGPGGGPQHF	TGTGCCAGCAGCGGCGGACCGGGAGGTGGGCCCCAGCATTTT
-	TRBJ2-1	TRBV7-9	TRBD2	CASSLAGGPGNEQFF	TGTGCCAGCAGCCTAGCGGGAGGGCCGGGCAATGAGCAGTTCTTC
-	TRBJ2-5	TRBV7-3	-	CASSLGGRKQETQYF	TGTGCCAGCAGCCTTGGAGGACGGAAGCAAGAGACCCAGTACTTC
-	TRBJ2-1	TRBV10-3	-	CAISIRPYNEQFF	TGTGCCATCAGTATCAGACCTTACAATGAGCAGTTCTTC
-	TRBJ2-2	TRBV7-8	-	CASRIGGLANTGELFF	TGTGCCAGCAGGATAGGAGGACTGGCGAACACCGGGGAGCTGTTTTTT
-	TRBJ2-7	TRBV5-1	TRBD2	CASSFRLAGVGEQYF	TGCGCCAGCAGCTTCCGACTAGCGGGAGTCGGAGAGCAGTACTTC
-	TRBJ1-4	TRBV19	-	CASSIQATNEKLFF	TGTGCCAGTAGTATTCAAGCAACTAATGAAAAACTGTTTTTT
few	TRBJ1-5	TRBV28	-	CASSGVLFGPQHF	TGTGCCAGCAGTGGCGTCCTGTTCGGGCCCCAGCATTTT
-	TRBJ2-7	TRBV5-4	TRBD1	CASSLAGTGTYEQYF	TGTGCCAGCAGCTTGGCAGGGACAGGGACCTACGAGCAGTACTTC
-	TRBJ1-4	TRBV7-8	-	CASSPRDTPNEKLFF	TGTGCCAGCAGCCCCCGGGACACGCCTAATGAAAAACTGTTTTTT
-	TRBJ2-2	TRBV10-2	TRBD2	CASRAGGTLGGELFF	TGCGCCAGCAGAGCGGGAGGGACTCTCGGCGGGGAGCTGTTTTTT
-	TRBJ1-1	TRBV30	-	CAWTKIWETEAFF	TGTGCCTGGACCAAGATCTGGGAGACTGAAGCTTTCTTT
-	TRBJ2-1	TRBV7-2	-	CASSLVLANEQFF	TGTGCCAGCAGCTTAGTATTGGCCAATGAGCAGTTCTTC
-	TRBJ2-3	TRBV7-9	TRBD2	CASSSGLAGGTDTQYF	TGTGCCAGCAGCTCCGGGCTAGCGGGGGGCACAGATACGCAGTATTTT
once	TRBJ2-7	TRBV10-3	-	CAISQTDYYEQYF	TGTGCCATCAGTCAAACTGATTACTACGAGCAGTACTTC
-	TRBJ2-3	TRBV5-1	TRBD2	CASVRLAGTDTQYF	TGCGCCAGCGTACGACTAGCGGGGACAGATACGCAGTATTTT
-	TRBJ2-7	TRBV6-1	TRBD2	CASSRSSGVYEQYF	TGTGCCAGCTCCCGGTCTAGCGGGGTCTACGAGCAGTACTTC
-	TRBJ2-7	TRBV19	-	CASSMGRGADYEQYF	TGTGCCAGTAGTATGGGGCGGGGCGCGGATTACGAGCAGTACTTC
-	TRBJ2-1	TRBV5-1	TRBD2	CASSERTSGSIQQFF	TGCGCCAGCAGCGAACGGACTAGCGGGAGTATACAGCAGTTCTTC
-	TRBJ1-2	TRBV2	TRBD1	CASSEGRGPSDGGYTF	TGTGCCAGCAGTGAAGGCAGGGGGCCCAGTGACGGTGGCTACACCTTC
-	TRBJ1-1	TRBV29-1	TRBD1	CSVDREGQGDTEAFF	TGCAGCGTTGATAGAGAGGGACAGGGTGACACTGAAGCTTTCTTT
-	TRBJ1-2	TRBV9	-	CASSVGRGSGYTF	TGTGCCAGCAGCGTAGGGAGGGGTAGTGGCTACACCTTC
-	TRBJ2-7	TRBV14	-	CASSQSSYEQYF	TGTGCCAGCAGCCAGTCCTCCTACGAGCAGTACTTC
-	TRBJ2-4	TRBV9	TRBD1	CASSVGQGANIQYF	TGTGCCAGCAGCGTTGGACAGGGAGCAAACATTCAGTACTTC
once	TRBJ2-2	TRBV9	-	CASTTPGARSGELFF	TGTGCCAGCACCACTCCGGGGGCGAGGTCCGGGGAGCTGTTTTTT
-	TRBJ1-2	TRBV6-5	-	CASSSNYGYTF	TGTGCCAGCAGTTCTAATTATGGCTACACCTTC
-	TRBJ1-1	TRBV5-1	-	CASSYDITEAFF	TGCGCCAGCAGCTACGACATCACTGAAGCTTTCTTT
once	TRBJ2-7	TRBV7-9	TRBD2	CASSLAEVTSGFYEQYF	TGTGCCAGCAGCTTAGCTGAGGTAACTAGCGGGTTCTACGAGCAGTACTTC
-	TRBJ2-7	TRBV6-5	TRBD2	CASSSLTSGRSEQYF	TGTGCCAGCAGTTCCTTAACTAGCGGGAGATCCGAGCAGTACTTC
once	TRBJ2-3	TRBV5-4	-	CASSYSSVGSDTQYF	TGTGCCAGCAGCTATTCTTCAGTGGGGTCAGATACGCAGTATTTT
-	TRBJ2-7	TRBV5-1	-	CASSPDTGGVHEQYF	TGCGCCAGCAGCCCGGATACAGGGGGGGTCCACGAGCAGTACTTC
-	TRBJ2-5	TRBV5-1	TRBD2	CASSPGTSVETQYF	TGCGCCAGCAGCCCAGGGACTAGCGTAGAGACCCAGTACTTC
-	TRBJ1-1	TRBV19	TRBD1	CASSTRVLGTDTEAFF	TGTGCCAGTAGTACTCGGGTTTTAGGGACAGACACTGAAGCTTTCTTT
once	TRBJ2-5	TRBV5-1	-	CASSSGLTGETQYF	TGCGCCAGCAGCTCGGGTCTCACCGGGGAGACCCAGTACTTC
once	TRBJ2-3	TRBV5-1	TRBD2	CASSLKAGDTDTQYF	TGCGCCAGCAGCTTGAAGGCGGGGGACACAGATACGCAGTATTTT
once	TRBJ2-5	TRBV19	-	CASSIDLSRGVSGETQYF	TGTGCCAGTAGTATAGATCTATCGCGGGGCGTGAGTGGAGAGACCCAGTACTTC
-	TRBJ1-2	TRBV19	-	CASSIQGSFRLGYTF	TGTGCCAGTAGTATCCAGGGGTCCTTTCGTCTTGGCTACACCTTC
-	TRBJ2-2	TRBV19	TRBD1	CASSIRGQGAGELFF	TGTGCCAGTAGTATAAGGGGGCAGGGTGCCGGGGAGCTGTTTTTT
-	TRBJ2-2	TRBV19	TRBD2	CASSGSGSSNTGELFF	TGTGCCAGTAGTGGTAGCGGGAGCTCTAACACCGGGGAGCTGTTTTTT
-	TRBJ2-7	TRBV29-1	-	CSVGVSRREQYF	TGCAGCGTTGGGGTCTCTCGGAGGGAGCAGTACTTC
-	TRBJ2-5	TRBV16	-	CASSRPRHRAPGETQYF	TGTGCCAGCAGCCGACCCAGACACAGGGCGCCAGGTGAGACCCAGTACTTC
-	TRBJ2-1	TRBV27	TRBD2	CASSPVAGGLGNNEQFF	TGTGCCAGCAGCCCCGTTGCGGGAGGGCTGGGGAACAATGAGCAGTTCTTC
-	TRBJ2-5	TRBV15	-	CATSRDARQETQYF	TGTGCCACCAGCAGAGATGCTAGGCAAGAGACCCAGTACTTC
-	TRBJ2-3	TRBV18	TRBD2	CASSLAGGNADTQYF	TGTGCCAGCTCACTAGCGGGAGGAAACGCAGATACGCAGTATTTT
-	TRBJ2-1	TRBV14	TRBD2	CASSPGPIAGVNEQFF	TGTGCCAGCAGCCCTGGTCCGATAGCGGGAGTAAATGAGCAGTTCTTC
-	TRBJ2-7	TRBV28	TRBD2	CASRGTSGRGFYEQYF	TGTGCCAGCAGAGGGACTAGCGGGAGAGGTTTCTACGAGCAGTACTTC
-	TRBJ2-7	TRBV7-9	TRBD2	CASSLRTSGSGEQYF	TGTGCCAGCAGCTTACGGACTAGCGGGAGTGGGGAGCAGTACTTC